Presented here are 20 T cell receptor beta chains from one specimen sequenced in a study of cytomegalovirus exposure and HLA in healthy donors. Libraries were prepared by immunoSEQ multiplex PCR; TCRdb keeps only in-frame clonotypes and omits some of them. The repertoire holds 200,000 or so clones, around nine tenths seen once, with around 1% in the top ten. Sequenced: PBMCs. Source of these receptors: a woman under 30 in good health and CMV-seronegative.

The chain joins TRBV2 to TRBJ1-2; TRBD1 agrees at 7 bases. This CDR3 has 11 residues. V gave up 9 bases and J gave up 2 bases; unmatched junction bases: 0. The germline CDR1 and CDR2 sequences are SNHLY and FYNNEI. For the CDR3, the DNA is TGTGCCAGACAGGGGAACTATGGCTACACCTTC. This sequence encodes CARQGNYGYTF.

The chain has TRBV27 and TRBJ1-5; D is perhaps TRBD1 (6 bases). V was pared by 5 bases and J by 7 bases, with 15 bases between. The CDR3 totals 14 residues. The germline gives CDR1 MNHEY, CDR2 SMNVEV (reference sequence). The CDR3 protein is CASSITGLRQPQHF. CDR3 coding DNA: TGTGCCAGCAGTATCACAGGGCTAAGGCAGCCCCAGCATTTT.

The rearrangement links TRBV7-2 to TRBJ2-1; D not resolved. The CDR3 has 15 residues. With 4 bases removed from V and 7 bases from J, the gap between germline ends came to 17 bases. Germline values: CDR1 SGHTA, CDR2 FQGNSA. The CDR3 bases are TGTGCCAGCAGCTCAAGCCTACTGCCAGGTAATGAGCAGTTCTTC. Translated: CASSSSLLPGNEQFF.

This chain joins TRBV5-1 and TRBJ2-7; tentative D call: TRBD1 (5 bases). Germline-derived CDR1 and CDR2 are SGHRS and YFSETQ. Deletions cut 7 bases from V and 6 bases from J, with 14 bases between. The CDR3 covers 12 residues. CDR3 coding DNA: TGCGCCAGCCGGGTAGGGGCCGGCGAGCAGTACTTC. This gives the protein CASRVGAGEQYF.

This rearrangement joins TRBV18 to TRBJ2-1; weak D call: TRBD1 (6 bases). V was cut by 1 base and J by 0 bases, with 13 bases left in between. Germline CDR1 KGHSH, CDR2 LQKENI. The CDR3 contains 17 residues. The CDR3 sequence: CASSPQNVGGSYNEQFF. CDR3 DNA sequence: TGTGCCAGCTCACCACAGAACGTAGGGGGCTCCTACAATGAGCAGTTCTTC.

The V call is TRBV2, the J call TRBJ1-5; the match to TRBD1 covers 8 bases. J gave up 1 base and V 11 bases, and 19 bases lay outside the gene matches. The CDR3 is 18 amino acids. Germline assignment: CDR1 SNHLY and CDR2 FYNNEI. DNA for the CDR3: TGTGCCTCACGTGGTGGAGGACAGGGTGGAGCGAGCAATCAGCCCCAGCATTTT. It specifies CASRGGGQGGASNQPQHF.

Points on this clone: Other DNA sequences of this sample code for an identical CDR3. The CDR3 region has the DNA TGTGCCAGCAGTTTACTACTAGCGGGAGGGGAGGATACGCAGTATTTT. This encodes CASSLLLAGGEDTQYF. The chain uses TRBV27 and TRBJ2-3; TRBD2 matches at 13 bases. The V gene's germline CDR1 is MNHEY and CDR2 SMNVEV (reference sequence). The CDR3 is 16 amino acids. With V trimmed by 2 bases and J by 6 bases, 5 bases remained unmatched.

The V and J genes are TRBV28 and TRBJ2-7; TRBD2 agrees at 8 bases. Germline V gives CDR1 MDHEN, CDR2 SYDVKM. CDR3 length: 13 residues. V shed 2 bases, J shed 7 bases, and the junction held 4 bases outside the gene matches. Written as DNA, the CDR3 is TGTGCCAGCAGTTTACGGGGGGGCAGGGAGCAGTACTTC. Protein sequence: CASSLRGGREQYF.

This rearrangement joins TRBV5-6 to TRBJ2-6; maybe TRBD1 (6 bases). Germline loops: CDR1 SGHDT, CDR2 YYEEEE. The CDR3 consists of 19 residues. V lost 0 bases and J lost 2, with 18 bases in between. The CDR3 coding sequence is TGTGCCAGCAGCTTGGGGTTTACAGGGCGGGCTGCTGGGGCCAACGTCCTGACTTTC. Translating gives CASSLGFTGRAAGANVLTF.

The chain recombines TRBV27 with TRBJ2-5; 8 bases align to TRBD1. The CDR3 contains 15 residues. Trimming removed 4 bases from V and 4 bases from J; junction bases left unmatched: 8. Germline CDR1 and CDR2: MNHEY and SMNVEV (reference sequence). The CDR3 sequence is CASSSLNDRGETQYF. The CDR3 DNA is TGTGCCAGCAGTTCCCTCAACGACAGGGGAGAGACCCAGTACTTC.

V gene TRBV6-4 combines with J gene TRBJ2-3; 12 nucleotides match TRBD2. CDR3 size: 16 residues. Looked up from germline, CDR1 is MRHNA and CDR2 is SNTAGT. V lost 3 bases and J lost 0; bases outside the gene matches: 1. CDR3 DNA: TGTGCCAGCAGTGAACTAGCGGGAGGTAGCACAGATACGCAGTATTTT. It translates to CASSELAGGSTDTQYF.

This clone was seen just once. The chain links TRBV9 to TRBJ1-1, with D tentatively TRBD1 (6 bases). Germline V gene lookup returns CDR1 SGDLS and CDR2 YYNGEE. The CDR3 contains 13 residues. V shed 3 bases and J shed 5 bases, with 11 bases lying between them. The CDR3: CASSDIGQTEAFF. The CDR3 coding sequence is TGTGCCAGCAGCGATATCGGACAGACTGAAGCTTTCTTT.

This rearrangement joins TRBV6-5 to TRBJ2-2, with 14 positions matching TRBD2. Losses at the gene ends were 8 bases for V and 5 bases for J; bases not matched to a gene: 4. Germline V CDR1 and CDR2: MNHEY, SVGAGI. This CDR3 has 15 residues. CDR3 region: CASRLAGGRTGELFF. For the CDR3, the DNA is TGTGCCAGCCGACTAGCGGGAGGGAGGACCGGGGAGCTGTTTTTT.

The J gene is TRBJ2-3, the V gene TRBV7-9; D not resolved. The germline CDR1 and CDR2 sequences are SEHNR and FQNEAQ (reference sequence). The CDR3 totals 13 residues. The V gene lost 5 bases and the J gene lost 3 bases, with 9 bases spanning the gap. The CDR3 DNA follows: TGTGCCAGCAGCCCAACAACAACAGATACGCAGTATTTT. This codes for CASSPTTTDTQYF.

V is TRBV5-1 and J is TRBJ1-5; 9 bases are shared with TRBD1. J lost 0 bases, V lost 4 bases, and 5 bases had no gene match. This CDR3 is built from 16 residues. Germline CDR1 reads SGHRS; CDR2 reads YFSETQ. The DNA for the CDR3 is TGCGCCAGCAGCCCCACAGGGGGCTATAGCAATCAGCCCCAGCATTTT. It specifies CASSPTGGYSNQPQHF.

In this sample, this clone turned up a few times. The genes are TRBV2 and TRBJ2-1; 14 positions match TRBD2. Germline assignment: CDR1 SNHLY and CDR2 FYNNEI. CDR3 length: 15 residues. Germline trimming cut 11 bases from V and 9 bases from J; bases unmatched to any gene: 12. CDR3: CASTGLAGEYAEQFF. The CDR3 DNA is TGTGCCTCTACGGGACTAGCGGGAGAGTATGCTGAGCAGTTCTTC.

V gene TRBV18 combines with J gene TRBJ1-2; possible D gene TRBD1, 6 bases. The ends were cut back, 3 bases at V and 6 bases at J, with 8 bases in the middle. The length of the CDR3 is 12 residues. In germline, CDR1 is KGHSH, CDR2 LQKENI. In DNA form, the CDR3 reads TGTGCCAGCTCACCTCGACAGGATGGCTACACCTTC. Its translation is CASSPRQDGYTF.

This clone turned up a few times. The J gene is TRBJ2-1, the V gene TRBV2; 7 nucleotides align to TRBD1. The CDR3 has 13 residues. Trimming at V came to 7 bases and at J to 10 bases, leaving 10 bases not matched to a gene. Germline CDR1 reads SNHLY; CDR2 reads FYNNEI. The CDR3 spells CASTPDRVKEQFF. For the CDR3, the DNA is TGTGCCAGCACCCCAGACAGGGTTAAGGAGCAGTTCTTC.

The chain joins TRBV10-3 to TRBJ1-2; 7 nucleotides align to TRBD1. Germline V gives CDR1 ENHRY, CDR2 SYGVKD. The CDR3 is made up of 15 amino acids. The J segment lost 7 bases and the V segment lost 3 bases, leaving 11 bases of the junction unmatched. CDR3 DNA sequence: TGTGCCATCAGTGAAGCGGACAGGCGGCGTGTTGGCTACACCTTC. The encoded protein is CAISEADRRRVGYTF.

V gene TRBV7-2 combines with J gene TRBJ2-2, with a weak D call TRBD1 (5 bases). Germline V CDR1 and CDR2: SGHTA, FQGNSA. V dropped 0 bases and J dropped 4 bases, with 15 bases sitting between them. This CDR3 has 17 amino acids. The CDR3 DNA is TGTGCCAGCAGCTTAGCTGGGGCGCTATCTGGCACCGGGGAGCTGTTTTTT. It is translated as CASSLAGALSGTGELFF.